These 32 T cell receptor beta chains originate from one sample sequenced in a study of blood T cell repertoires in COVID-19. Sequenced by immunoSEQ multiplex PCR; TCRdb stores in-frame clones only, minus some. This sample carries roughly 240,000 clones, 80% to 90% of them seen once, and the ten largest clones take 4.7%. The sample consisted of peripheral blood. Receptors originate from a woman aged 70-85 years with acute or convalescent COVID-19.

CDR3: CASSQDRDTEAFF. The CDR3 region has the DNA TGTGCCAGCAGCCAGGACAGGGACACTGAAGCTTTCTTT. The genes are TRBV7-2 and TRBJ1-1, with TRBD1 matching over 8 bases. The germline CDR1 and CDR2 sequences are SGHTA and FQGNSA. V was clipped by 5 bases and J by 3 bases; unmatched bases: 2. This CDR3 is 13 amino acids long. The whole variable domain, filled in from reference TRBV7-2 and TRBJ1-1, reads GAGVSQSPSNKVTEKGKDVELRCDPISGHTALYWYRQSLGQGLEFLIYFQGNSAPDKSGLPSDRFSAERTGGSVSTLTIQRTQQEDSAVYLCASSQDRDTEAFFGQGTRLTVV.

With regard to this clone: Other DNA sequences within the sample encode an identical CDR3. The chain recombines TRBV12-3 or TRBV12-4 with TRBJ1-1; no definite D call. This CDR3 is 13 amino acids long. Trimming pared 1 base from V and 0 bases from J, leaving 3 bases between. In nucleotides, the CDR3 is TGTGCCAGCAGTTTAGGCGTGAACACTGAAGCTTTCTTT. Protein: CASSLGVNTEAFF.

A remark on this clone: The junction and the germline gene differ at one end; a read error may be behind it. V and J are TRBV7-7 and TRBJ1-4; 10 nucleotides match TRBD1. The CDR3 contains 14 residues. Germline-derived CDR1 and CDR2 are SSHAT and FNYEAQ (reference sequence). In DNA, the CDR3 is TGTGCTAGCAGTAGCGGGACAGGGGACGAAAAACTGTTTTTT. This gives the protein CASSSGTGDEKLFF.

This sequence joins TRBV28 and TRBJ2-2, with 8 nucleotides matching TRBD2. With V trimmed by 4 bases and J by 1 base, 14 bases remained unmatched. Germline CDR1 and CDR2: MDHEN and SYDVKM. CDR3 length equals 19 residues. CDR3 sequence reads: CASSSWSSRGGLNTGELFF. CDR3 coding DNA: TGTGCCAGCAGTTCTTGGAGTTCCCGGGGGGGGCTGAACACCGGGGAGCTGTTTTTT.

DNA for the CDR3: TGCAGTGCTAGTAAGGTTGGAGCCTACGAGCAGTACTTC. This translates into CSASKVGAYEQYF. The chain employs TRBV20-1 and TRBJ2-7; no reliable D call. Germline V gene data show CDR1 as DFQATT and CDR2 as SNEGSKA (reference sequence). The CDR3 has 13 amino acids. The V end was cut by 3 bases, the J end by 2 bases, with 11 bases between.

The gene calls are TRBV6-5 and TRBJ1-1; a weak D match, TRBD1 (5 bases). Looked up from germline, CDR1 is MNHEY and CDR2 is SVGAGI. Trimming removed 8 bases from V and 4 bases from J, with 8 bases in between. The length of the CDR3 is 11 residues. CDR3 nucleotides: TGTGCCAGCGGGGGGGGCACTGAAGCTTTCTTT. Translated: CASGGGTEAFF.

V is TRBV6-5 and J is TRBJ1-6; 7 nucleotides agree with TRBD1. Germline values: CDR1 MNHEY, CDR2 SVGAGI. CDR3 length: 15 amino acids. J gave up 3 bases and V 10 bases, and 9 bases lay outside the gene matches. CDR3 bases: TGTGCCATCCTACCCCGGGACAGCTATAATTCACCCCTCCACTTT. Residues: CAILPRDSYNSPLHF.

The CDR3 protein is CASSAQGRDNSPLHF. For the CDR3, the DNA is TGCGCCAGCAGCGCGCAGGGTAGGGATAATTCACCCCTCCACTTT. The J gene is TRBJ1-6, the V gene TRBV5-1, with a tentative D call TRBD1 (5 bases). V gave up 4 bases and J gave up 5 bases, with 13 bases separating them. Germline V gene sequence: CDR1 SGHRS, CDR2 YFSETQ. CDR3 length equals 15 residues.

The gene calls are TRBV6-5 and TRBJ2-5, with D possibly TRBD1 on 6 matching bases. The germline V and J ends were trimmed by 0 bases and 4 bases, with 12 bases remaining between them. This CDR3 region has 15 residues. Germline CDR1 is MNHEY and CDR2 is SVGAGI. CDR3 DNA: TGTGCCAGCAGTTACTCGATTGGGGGCGCAGAGACCCAGTACTTC. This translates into CASSYSIGGAETQYF.

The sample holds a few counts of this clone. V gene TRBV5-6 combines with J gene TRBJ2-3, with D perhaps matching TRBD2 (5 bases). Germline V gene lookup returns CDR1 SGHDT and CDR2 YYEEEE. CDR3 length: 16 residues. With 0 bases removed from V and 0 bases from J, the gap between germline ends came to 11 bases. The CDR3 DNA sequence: TGTGCCAGCAGCTTGGATGGACGACTAAGCACAGATACGCAGTATTTT. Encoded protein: CASSLDGRLSTDTQYF.

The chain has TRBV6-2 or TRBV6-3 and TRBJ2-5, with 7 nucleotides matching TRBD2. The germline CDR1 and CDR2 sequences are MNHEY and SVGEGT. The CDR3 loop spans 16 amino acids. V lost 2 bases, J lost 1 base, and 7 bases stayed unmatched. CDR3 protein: CASSYVPAGIQETQYF. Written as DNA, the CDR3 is TGTGCCAGCAGTTACGTTCCAGCGGGGATCCAAGAGACCCAGTACTTC.

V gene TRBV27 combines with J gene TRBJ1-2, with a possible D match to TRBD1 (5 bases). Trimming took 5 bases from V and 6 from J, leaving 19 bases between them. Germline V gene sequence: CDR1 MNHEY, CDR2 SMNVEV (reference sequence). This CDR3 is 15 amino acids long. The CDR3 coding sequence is TGTGCCAGCAGTACCCGGGGGAGGGGACTTCATGGCTACACCTTC. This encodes CASSTRGRGLHGYTF.

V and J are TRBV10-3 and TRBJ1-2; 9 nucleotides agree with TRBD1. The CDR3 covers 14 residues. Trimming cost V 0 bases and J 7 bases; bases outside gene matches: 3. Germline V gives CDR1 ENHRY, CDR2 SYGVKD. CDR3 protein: CAISESTGGGGYTF. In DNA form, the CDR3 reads TGTGCCATCAGTGAGTCCACAGGGGGCGGTGGCTACACCTTC.

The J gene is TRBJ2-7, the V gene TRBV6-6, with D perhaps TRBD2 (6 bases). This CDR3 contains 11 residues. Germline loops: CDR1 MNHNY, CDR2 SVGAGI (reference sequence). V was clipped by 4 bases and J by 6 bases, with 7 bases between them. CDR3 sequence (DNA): TGTGCCAGCAGTTGGGACTCCGAGCAGTACTTC. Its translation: CASSWDSEQYF.

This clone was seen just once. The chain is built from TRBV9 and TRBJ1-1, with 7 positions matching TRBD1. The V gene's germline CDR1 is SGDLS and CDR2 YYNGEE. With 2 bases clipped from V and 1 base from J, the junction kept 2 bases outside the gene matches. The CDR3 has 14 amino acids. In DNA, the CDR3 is TGTGCCAGCAGCGTCGGACAGGCGAACACTGAAGCTTTCTTT. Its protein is CASSVGQANTEAFF.

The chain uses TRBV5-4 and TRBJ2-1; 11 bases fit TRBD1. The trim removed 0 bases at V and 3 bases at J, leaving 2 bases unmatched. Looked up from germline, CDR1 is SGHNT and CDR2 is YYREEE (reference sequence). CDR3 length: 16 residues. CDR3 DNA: TGTGCCAGCAGCTTGGGTGGGACAGGGGGCTACAATGAGCAGTTCTTC. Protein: CASSLGGTGGYNEQFF.

The CDR3 coding sequence is TGTGCCACCAGTGATTTGAACGAAGGAGCTGGCTACACCTTC. Its protein is CATSDLNEGAGYTF. The chain uses TRBV24-1 and TRBJ1-2; D call uncertain. This CDR3 has 14 residues. Germline V gene lookup returns CDR1 KGHDR and CDR2 SFDVKD. With 0 bases removed from V and 7 bases from J, the gap between germline ends came to 11 bases.

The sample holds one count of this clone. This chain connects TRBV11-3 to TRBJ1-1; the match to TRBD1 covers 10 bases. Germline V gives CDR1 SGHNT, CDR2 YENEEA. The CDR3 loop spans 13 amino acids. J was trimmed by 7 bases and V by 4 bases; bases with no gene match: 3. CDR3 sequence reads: CASSSDRGNEAFF. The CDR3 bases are TGTGCCAGCAGCTCGGACAGGGGGAATGAAGCTTTCTTT.

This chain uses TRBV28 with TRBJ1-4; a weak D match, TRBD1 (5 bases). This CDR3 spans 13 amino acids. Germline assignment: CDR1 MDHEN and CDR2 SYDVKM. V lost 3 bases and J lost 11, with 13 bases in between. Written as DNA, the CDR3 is TGTGCCAGCAGTTTCCCGAATAAGGGGAAACTGTTTTTT. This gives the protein CASSFPNKGKLFF.

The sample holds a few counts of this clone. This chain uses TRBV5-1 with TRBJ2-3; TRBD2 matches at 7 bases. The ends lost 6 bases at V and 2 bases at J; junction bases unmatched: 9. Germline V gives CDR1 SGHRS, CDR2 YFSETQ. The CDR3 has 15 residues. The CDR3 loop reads CASTTSGTNTDTQYF. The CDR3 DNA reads TGCGCCAGCACCACTTCCGGGACTAACACAGATACGCAGTATTTT.

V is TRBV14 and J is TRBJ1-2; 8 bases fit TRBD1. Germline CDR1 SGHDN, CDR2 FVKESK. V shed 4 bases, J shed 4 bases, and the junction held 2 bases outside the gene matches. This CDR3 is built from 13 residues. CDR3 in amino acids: CASSPQGAYGYTF. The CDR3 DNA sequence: TGTGCCAGCAGCCCTCAGGGGGCCTATGGCTACACCTTC.

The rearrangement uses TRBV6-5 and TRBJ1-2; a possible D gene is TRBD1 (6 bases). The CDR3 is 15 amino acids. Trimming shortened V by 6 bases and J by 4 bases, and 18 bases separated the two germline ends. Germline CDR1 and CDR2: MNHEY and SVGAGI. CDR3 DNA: TGTGCCAGCAGCCTATATTTTGACAGGACCTATGGCTACACCTTC. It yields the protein CASSLYFDRTYGYTF.

The CDR3, as DNA: TGTGCCACCACTGAGGGCACACTCTCTGGGGCCAACGTCCTGACTTTC. Its protein product is CATTEGTLSGANVLTF. V usage is TRBV6-1 and J usage is TRBJ2-6, with D maybe TRBD2 (5 bases). V was pared by 10 bases and J by 0 bases, with 16 bases between. Germline assignment: CDR1 MNHNS and CDR2 SASEGT. The CDR3 loop spans 16 amino acids.

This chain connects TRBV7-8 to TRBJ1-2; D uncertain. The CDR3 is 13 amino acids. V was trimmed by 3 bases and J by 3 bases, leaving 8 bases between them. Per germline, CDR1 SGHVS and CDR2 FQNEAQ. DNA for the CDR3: TGTGCCAGCAGCTTTGACACTTACTATGGCTACACCTTC. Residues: CASSFDTYYGYTF.

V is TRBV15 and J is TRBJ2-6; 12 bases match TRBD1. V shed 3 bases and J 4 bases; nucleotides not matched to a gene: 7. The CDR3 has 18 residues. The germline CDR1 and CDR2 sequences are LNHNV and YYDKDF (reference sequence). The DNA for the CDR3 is TGTGCCACCAGCAGTCTGGGACAGGGGGCGAAAGGGGCCAACGTCCTGACTTTC. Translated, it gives CATSSLGQGAKGANVLTF.

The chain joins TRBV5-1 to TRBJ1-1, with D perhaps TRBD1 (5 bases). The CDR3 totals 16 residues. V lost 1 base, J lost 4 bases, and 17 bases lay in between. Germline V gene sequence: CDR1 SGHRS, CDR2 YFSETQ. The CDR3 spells CASSLRQGKVGTEAFF. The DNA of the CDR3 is TGCGCCAGCAGCTTGCGGCAGGGAAAAGTGGGCACTGAAGCTTTCTTT.

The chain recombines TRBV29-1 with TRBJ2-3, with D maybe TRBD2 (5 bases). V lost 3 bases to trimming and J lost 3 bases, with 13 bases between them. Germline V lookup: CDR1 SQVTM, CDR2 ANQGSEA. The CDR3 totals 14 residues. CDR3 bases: TGCAGCGTTGAGCCTAGCTGGAGGACAGATACGCAGTATTTT. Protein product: CSVEPSWRTDTQYF.

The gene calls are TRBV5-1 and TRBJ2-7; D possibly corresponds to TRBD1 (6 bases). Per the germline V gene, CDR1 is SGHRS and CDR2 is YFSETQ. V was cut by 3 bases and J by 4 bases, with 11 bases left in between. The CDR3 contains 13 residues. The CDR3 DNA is TGCGCCAGCAGCTCTGCTCAGGGGTACGAGCAGTACTTC. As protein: CASSSAQGYEQYF.

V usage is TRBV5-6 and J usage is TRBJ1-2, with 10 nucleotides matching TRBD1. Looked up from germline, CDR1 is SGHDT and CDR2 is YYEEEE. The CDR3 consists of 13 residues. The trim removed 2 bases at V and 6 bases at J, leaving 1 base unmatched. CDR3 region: CASSLGTGDGYTF. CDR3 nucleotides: TGTGCCAGCAGCTTAGGGACAGGGGATGGCTACACCTTC.

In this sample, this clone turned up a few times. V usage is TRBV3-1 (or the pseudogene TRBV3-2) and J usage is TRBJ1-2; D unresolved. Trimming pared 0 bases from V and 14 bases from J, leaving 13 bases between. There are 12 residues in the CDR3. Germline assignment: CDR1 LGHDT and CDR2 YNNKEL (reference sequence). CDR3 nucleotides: TGTGCCAGCAGCCAAGATCAAGGCAGCGAGACCTTC. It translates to CASSQDQGSETF.

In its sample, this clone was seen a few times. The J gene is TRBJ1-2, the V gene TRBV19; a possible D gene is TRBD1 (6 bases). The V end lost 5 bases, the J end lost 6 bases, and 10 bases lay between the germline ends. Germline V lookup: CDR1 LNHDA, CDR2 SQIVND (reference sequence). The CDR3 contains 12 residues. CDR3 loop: CASSPWTDGYTF. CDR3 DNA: TGTGCCAGTAGTCCGTGGACAGATGGCTACACCTTC.

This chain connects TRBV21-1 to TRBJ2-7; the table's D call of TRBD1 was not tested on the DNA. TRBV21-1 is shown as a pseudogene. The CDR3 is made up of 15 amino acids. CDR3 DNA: TGTGCCAGCAGCCCTTACGGGACAGGGAGAAACGAGCAGTACTTC. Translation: CASSPYGTGRNEQYF.